This entry features one T cell receptor (beta chain) sequence. Each CDR3 protein is one row after TCRdb ran MiXCR on the reads. The sample lists about 160,000 distinct CDR3 sequences; roughly 18% were seen once. The data were obtained in a study of T cell repertoires in cytomegalovirus infection. Germline lookup yields CDR1 LNHNV and CDR2 YYDKDF (reference sequence). The CDR3 runs 16 residues. Trimming took 4 bases from V and 1 from J; bases not matched to a gene: 8. Sequenced: CD8+ T cells from PBMCs. This chain links TRBV15 with TRBJ2-3; 7 nucleotides line up with TRBD1. This sequence was found in a human donor in good health (CMV status not recorded). Some clones in this sample may be carry-over from other donors' samples. The CDR3 DNA reads TGTGCCACCAGCATATTCACAGGGGCTGGCACAGATACGCAGTATTTT. Encoded protein: CATSIFTGAGTDTQYF.